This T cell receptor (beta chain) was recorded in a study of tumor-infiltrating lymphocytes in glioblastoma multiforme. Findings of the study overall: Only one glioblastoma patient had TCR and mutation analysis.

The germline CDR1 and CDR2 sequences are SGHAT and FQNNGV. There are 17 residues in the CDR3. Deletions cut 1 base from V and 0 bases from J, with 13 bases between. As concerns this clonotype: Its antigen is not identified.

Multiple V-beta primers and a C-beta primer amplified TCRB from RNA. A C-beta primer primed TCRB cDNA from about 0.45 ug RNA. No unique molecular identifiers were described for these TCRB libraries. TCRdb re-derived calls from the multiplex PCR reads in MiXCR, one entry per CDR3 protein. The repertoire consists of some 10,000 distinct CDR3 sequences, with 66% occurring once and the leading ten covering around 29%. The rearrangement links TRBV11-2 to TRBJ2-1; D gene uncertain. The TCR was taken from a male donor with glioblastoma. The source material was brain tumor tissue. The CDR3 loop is CASSLALRQSSYNEQFF. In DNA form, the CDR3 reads TGTGCCAGCAGCTTAGCCCTTCGGCAAAGCTCCTACAATGAGCAGTTCTTC. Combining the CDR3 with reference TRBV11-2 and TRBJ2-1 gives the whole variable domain EAGVAQSPRYKIIEKRQSVAFWCNPISGHATLYWYQQILGQGPKLLIQFQNNGVVDDSQLPKDRFSAERLKGVDSTLKIQPAKLEDSAVYLCASSLALRQSSYNEQFFGPGTRLTVL.